What follows are 21 T cell receptor beta chains derived from one specimen sequenced in a study of cytomegalovirus exposure and HLA in healthy donors. Primers: 60 Vbeta forward and 13 Jbeta reverse. Measured with immunoSEQ multiplex PCR; TCRdb has only the in-frame clones, and not every one. This sample's table has roughly 120,000 clones. The sequencing sample was made of PBMCs. The receptors come from a man between 18 and 35 years old in good health and CMV-seronegative.

The rearrangement uses TRBV5-6 and TRBJ1-2; D is ambiguous. V was clipped by 7 bases and J by 6 bases, with 13 bases between them. The germline V gene has CDR1 SGHDT and CDR2 YYEEEE. This CDR3 has 12 residues. The CDR3 nucleotides read TGTGCCAGCGGTAGGACGGGGAATGGCTACACCTTC. Translation: CASGRTGNGYTF.

The genes are TRBV7-9 and TRBJ2-7; D might be TRBD1 (6 bases). CDR3 size: 15 residues. The germline V gene encodes CDR1 SEHNR and CDR2 FQNEAQ (reference sequence). Trimming stripped 5 bases from V and 1 base from J, with 15 bases between. The CDR3 DNA reads as TGTGCCAGCAGCCCCTCACAGGGTCCTTCCTACGAGCAGTACTTC. Encoded protein: CASSPSQGPSYEQYF.

The rearrangement links TRBV7-9 to TRBJ1-5; D not certain. The CDR3 length is 12 residues. Germline assignment: CDR1 SEHNR and CDR2 FQNEAQ (reference sequence). V lost 2 bases and J lost 9, with 8 bases in between. The CDR3 sequence: CASSLIGRPQHF. The CDR3 nucleotides read TGTGCCAGCAGCTTAATCGGGAGGCCCCAGCATTTT.

The genes are TRBV11-2 and TRBJ1-5, with TRBD1 matching 12 bases. CDR1 and CDR2 (germline): SGHAT, FQNNGV. The CDR3 spans 17 residues. V was clipped by 5 bases and J by 9 bases; unmatched bases: 14. The DNA of the CDR3 is TGTGCCAGCAGCAACGCACCCGGGACAGGGGGCATGGGGCCCCAGCATTTT. It is translated as CASSNAPGTGGMGPQHF.

The chain joins TRBV5-8 to TRBJ1-1; D gene ambiguous. V was clipped by 1 base and J by 1 base, with 11 bases between them. The CDR3 runs to 15 residues. Germline-derived CDR1 and CDR2 are SGHTS and YDEGEE. The CDR3 spells CASSLLTGENTEAFF. In nucleotides, the CDR3 is TGTGCCAGCAGCTTGCTAACTGGAGAGAACACTGAAGCTTTCTTT.

The chain couples TRBV13 to TRBJ1-1; D is perhaps TRBD1 (6 bases). Trimming left V 2 bases short and J 8 bases short, with 9 bases between. Germline lookup yields CDR1 PRHDT and CDR2 FYEKMQ (reference sequence). The CDR3 runs to 12 residues. The CDR3 protein is CASSLRGQEAFF. The CDR3 DNA reads as TGTGCCAGCAGCTTAAGGGGACAAGAAGCTTTCTTT.

The chain combines TRBV27 with TRBJ1-2; D is perhaps TRBD1 (5 bases). This CDR3 is 15 amino acids long. Trimming left V 3 bases short and J 1 base short, with 12 bases between. Germline loops: CDR1 MNHEY, CDR2 SMNVEV (reference sequence). CDR3 residues: CASSFWGPNNYGYTF. The CDR3 coding sequence is TGTGCCAGCAGTTTTTGGGGCCCAAATAACTATGGCTACACCTTC.

The chain links TRBV2 to TRBJ1-1; D is uncertain. Between the trimmed V and J ends, which lost 8 bases and 1 base, there was a span of 5 bases. CDR1 is SNHLY, CDR2 FYNNEI, per germline. The CDR3 extends over 11 amino acids. The DNA for the CDR3 is TGTGCCAGCTTGAGGAACACTGAAGCTTTCTTT. It specifies CASLRNTEAFF.

The genes are TRBV6-1 and TRBJ2-5, with TRBD1 matching over 8 bases. The J call is doubtful: the DNA matches TRBJ2-7 better. This CDR3 is built from 12 residues. Germline V gene sequence: CDR1 MNHNS, CDR2 SASEGT. CDR3 residues: CASNGQGHEQYF. In nucleotides, the CDR3 is TGTGCCAGCAACGGACAGGGCCACGAGCAGTACTTC.

This chain connects TRBV7-9 to TRBJ1-1; 7 bases align to TRBD1. This CDR3 contains 16 residues. Germline V gene data show CDR1 as SEHNR and CDR2 as FQNEAQ (reference sequence). The junction had 10 bases not matched to a gene; V was cut back by 6 bases and J by 0 bases. CDR3 DNA sequence: TGTGCCAGCAGGTTTTCACCAGGGGGAATGAACACTGAAGCTTTCTTT. Residues: CASRFSPGGMNTEAFF.

The chain has TRBV18 and TRBJ2-5; TRBD1 matches at 8 bases. Germline CDR1 KGHSH, CDR2 LQKENI. The CDR3 runs to 15 residues. V shed 3 bases, J shed 5 bases, and the junction held 8 bases outside the gene matches. CDR3 sequence (DNA): TGTGCCAGCTCACCCGCAACGACAGGGGAGGAGACCCAGTACTTC. This codes for CASSPATTGEETQYF.

The chain recombines TRBV7-3 with TRBJ1-1; D remains ambiguous. V lost 5 bases and J 7 bases, leaving 17 bases between the germline ends. The length of the CDR3 is 14 residues. Looked up from germline, CDR1 is SGHTA and CDR2 is FQGTGA. This chain's CDR3 is CASSLHGQAIEAFF. The CDR3 DNA reads as TGTGCCAGCAGCCTCCATGGGCAGGCAATTGAAGCTTTCTTT.

The chain employs TRBV7-9 and TRBJ2-5; weak D call: TRBD2 (6 bases). Germline V gene lookup returns CDR1 SEHNR and CDR2 FQNEAQ (reference sequence). V was shortened by 4 bases and J by 1 base, with 10 bases between the two germline ends. The CDR3 is made up of 14 amino acids. The CDR3 sequence: CASSSSGSQETQYF. CDR3 coding DNA: TGTGCCAGCAGCTCATCCGGGAGCCAAGAGACCCAGTACTTC. Complete variable domain (other parts from reference TRBV7-9 and TRBJ2-5): DTGVSQNPRHKITKRGQNVTFRCDPISEHNRLYWYRQTLGQGPEFLTYFQNEAQLEKSRLLSDRFSAERPKGSFSTLEIQRTEQGDSAMYLCASSSSGSQETQYFGPGTRLLVL.

This chain joins TRBV10-2 and TRBJ2-5; the D gene is possibly TRBD2 (5 bases). The CDR3 is made up of 13 amino acids. In germline, CDR1 is WSHSY, CDR2 SAAADI. Trimming stripped 6 bases from V and 2 bases from J, with 10 bases between. In DNA form, the CDR3 reads TGCGCCAGCAGCAGTCGGGGACAAGAGACCCAGTACTTC. Translating gives CASSSRGQETQYF.

The V gene is TRBV18, the J gene TRBJ2-6; tentative D call: TRBD1 (6 bases). The CDR3 has 16 amino acids. Germline V lookup: CDR1 KGHSH, CDR2 LQKENI. Trimming pared 8 bases from V and 2 bases from J, leaving 16 bases between. CDR3 amino acids: CASTPGQFPGANVLTF. The CDR3 bases are TGTGCCAGCACCCCCGGACAGTTCCCTGGGGCCAACGTCCTGACTTTC.

Here the CDR3 DNA reads TGCGCCAGCAGCTTGATATCTGGGGCCAACGTCCTGACTTTC. Its translation is CASSLISGANVLTF. The V call is TRBV5-1, the J call TRBJ2-6; D is unresolved. The germline V and J ends were trimmed by 1 base and 1 base, with 3 bases remaining between them. CDR3 size: 14 residues. Germline values: CDR1 SGHRS, CDR2 YFSETQ.

The rearrangement joins TRBV28 to TRBJ2-7; 8 positions agree with TRBD1. The CDR3 consists of 18 residues. CDR1 is MDHEN, CDR2 SYDVKM, per germline. V shed 6 bases, J shed 3 bases, and the junction held 19 bases outside the gene matches. Here the CDR3 reads CASSPIGEGTGGFYEQYF. The CDR3 DNA follows: TGTGCCAGCAGCCCTATTGGCGAGGGGACAGGAGGATTCTACGAGCAGTACTTC.

The genes are TRBV19 and TRBJ2-1; the D gene is possibly TRBD2 (6 bases). With 1 base removed from V and 15 bases from J, the gap between germline ends came to 16 bases. Germline assignment: CDR1 LNHDA and CDR2 SQIVND (reference sequence). CDR3 length: 13 amino acids. CDR3 DNA: TGTGCCAGTAGTATAGCAGGGAGACTAGGCGTGTTCTTC. It codes for CASSIAGRLGVFF.

The chain employs TRBV7-6 and TRBJ1-4; possible D gene TRBD1, 6 bases. This CDR3 is 14 amino acids long. Per germline, CDR1 SGHVS and CDR2 FNYEAQ. V lost 0 bases and J lost 6, with 8 bases in between. The DNA for the CDR3 is TGTGCCAGCAGCTTAGCAGGGGGATATGAAAAACTGTTTTTT. This gives the protein CASSLAGGYEKLFF.

The gene calls are TRBV19 and TRBJ1-5; D gene ambiguous. Germline V gene data show CDR1 as LNHDA and CDR2 as SQIVND (reference sequence). Trimming removed 0 bases from V and 7 bases from J, with 16 bases in between. The CDR3 covers 16 residues. CDR3 amino acids: CASSIEKGLRGQPQHF. CDR3 DNA: TGTGCCAGTAGTATAGAGAAAGGCCTCCGCGGGCAGCCCCAGCATTTT.

The rearrangement joins TRBV28 to TRBJ1-2, with 10 bases matching TRBD1. V dropped 6 bases and J dropped 5; count of bases not matched to a gene: 6. Germline V gene lookup returns CDR1 MDHEN and CDR2 SYDVKM. The CDR3 is 14 residues long. The CDR3 is CASRTDRGQYGYTF. Here the CDR3 DNA reads TGTGCCAGCAGAACCGACAGGGGGCAATATGGCTACACCTTC.